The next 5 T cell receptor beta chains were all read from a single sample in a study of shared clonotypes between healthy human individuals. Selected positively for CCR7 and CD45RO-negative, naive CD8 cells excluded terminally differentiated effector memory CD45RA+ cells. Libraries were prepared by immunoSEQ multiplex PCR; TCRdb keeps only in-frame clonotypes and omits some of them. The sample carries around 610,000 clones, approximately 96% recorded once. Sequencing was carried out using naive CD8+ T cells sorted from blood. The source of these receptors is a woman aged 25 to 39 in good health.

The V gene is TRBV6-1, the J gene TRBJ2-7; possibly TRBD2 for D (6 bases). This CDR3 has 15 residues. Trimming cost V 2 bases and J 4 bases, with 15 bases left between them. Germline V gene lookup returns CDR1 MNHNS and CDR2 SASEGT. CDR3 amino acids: CASSEMGLGQYEQYF. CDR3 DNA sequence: TGTGCCAGCAGTGAAATGGGACTGGGGCAGTACGAGCAGTACTTC.

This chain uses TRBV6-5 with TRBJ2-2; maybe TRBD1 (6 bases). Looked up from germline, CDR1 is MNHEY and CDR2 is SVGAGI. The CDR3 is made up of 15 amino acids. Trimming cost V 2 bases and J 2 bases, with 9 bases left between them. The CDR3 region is CASSYRTVNTGELFF. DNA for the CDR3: TGTGCCAGCAGTTACAGGACAGTAAACACCGGGGAGCTGTTTTTT.

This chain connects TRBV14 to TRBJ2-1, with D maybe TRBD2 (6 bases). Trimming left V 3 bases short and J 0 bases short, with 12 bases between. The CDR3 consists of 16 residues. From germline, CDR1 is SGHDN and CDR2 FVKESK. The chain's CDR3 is CASSHLAESSYNEQFF. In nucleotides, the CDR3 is TGTGCCAGCAGCCACTTAGCGGAGAGCTCCTACAATGAGCAGTTCTTC. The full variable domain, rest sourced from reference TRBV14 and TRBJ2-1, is EAGVTQFPSHSVIEKGQTVTLRCDPISGHDNLYWYRRVMGKEIKFLLHFVKESKQDESGMPNNRFLAERTGGTYSTLKVQPAELEDSGVYFCASSHLAESSYNEQFFGPGTRLTVL.

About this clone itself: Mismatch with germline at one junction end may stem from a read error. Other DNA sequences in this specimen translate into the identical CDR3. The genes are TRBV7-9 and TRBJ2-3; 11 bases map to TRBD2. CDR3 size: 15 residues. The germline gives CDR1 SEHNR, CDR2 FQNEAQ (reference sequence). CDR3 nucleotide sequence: TGTGCCAGCAGCCTAGCGGGGGGTAGCACAGATACGCAGTATTTT. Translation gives CASSLAGGSTDTQYF.

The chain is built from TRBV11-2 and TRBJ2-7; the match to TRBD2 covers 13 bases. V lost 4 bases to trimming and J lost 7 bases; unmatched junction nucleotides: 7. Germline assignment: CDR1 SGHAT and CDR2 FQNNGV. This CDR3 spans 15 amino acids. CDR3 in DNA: TGTGCCAGCAGCTCAAGGACTAGCGGGAGATATGAGCAGTACTTC. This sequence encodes CASSSRTSGRYEQYF. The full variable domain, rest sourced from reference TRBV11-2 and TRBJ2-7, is EAGVAQSPRYKIIEKRQSVAFWCNPISGHATLYWYQQILGQGPKLLIQFQNNGVVDDSQLPKDRFSAERLKGVDSTLKIQPAKLEDSAVYLCASSSRTSGRYEQYFGPGTRLTVT.